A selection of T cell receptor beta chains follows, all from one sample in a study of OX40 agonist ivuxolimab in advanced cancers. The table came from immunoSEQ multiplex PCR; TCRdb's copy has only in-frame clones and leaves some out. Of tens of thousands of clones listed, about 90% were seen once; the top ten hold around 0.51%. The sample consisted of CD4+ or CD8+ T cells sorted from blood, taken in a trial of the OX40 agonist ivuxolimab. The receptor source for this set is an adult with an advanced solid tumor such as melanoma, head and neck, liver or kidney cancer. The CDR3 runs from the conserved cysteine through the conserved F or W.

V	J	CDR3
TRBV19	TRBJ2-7	CATTRTSGKGSYEQYF
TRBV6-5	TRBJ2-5	CASSYGLGVQETQYF
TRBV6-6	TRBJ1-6	CASSYLDPNSPLHF
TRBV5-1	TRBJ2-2	CASSFEANTGELFF
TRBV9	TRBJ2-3	CASSSRLAGTDTQYF
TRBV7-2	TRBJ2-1	CASSMNAGGEQFF
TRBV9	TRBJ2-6	CASSVISGFHSGANVLTF
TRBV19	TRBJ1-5	CASISARGNQPQHF
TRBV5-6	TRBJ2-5	CASSYGQPSGTQYF
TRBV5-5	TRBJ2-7	CASSLEQGDPYEQYF
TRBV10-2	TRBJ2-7	CASNSGGYEQYF
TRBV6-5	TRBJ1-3	CASSAVGGGGNTIYF
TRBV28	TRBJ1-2	CASSFEGQVDYGYTF
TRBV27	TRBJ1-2	CASSLSASLSANYGYTF
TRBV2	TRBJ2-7	CASSNRASSYEQYF
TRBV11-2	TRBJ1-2	CASSLQDYGYTF
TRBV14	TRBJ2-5	CASSQYVEETQYF
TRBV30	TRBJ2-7	CAWSEPGVSYEQYF
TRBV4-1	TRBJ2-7	CASSQGQGSYEQYF
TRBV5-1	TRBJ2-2	CASSQIASNTGELFF
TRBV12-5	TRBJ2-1	CASGLNRLAVIYNEQFF
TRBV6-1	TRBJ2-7	CASSGEGGGSWYEQYF
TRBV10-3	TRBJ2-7	CAISPGLAGGMIYLEQYF
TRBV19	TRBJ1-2	CASSIDSGPYGYTF
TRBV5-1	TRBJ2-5	CASSPGTSGIGETQYF
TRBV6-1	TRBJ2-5	CASSEFTGFRETQYF
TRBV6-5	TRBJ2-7	CASRETGGNEQYF
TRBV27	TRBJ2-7	CASSPLTGGTYEQYF
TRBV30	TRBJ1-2	CASYRTTPSSYGYTF
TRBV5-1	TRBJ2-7	CASSSSKTGAPYEQYF
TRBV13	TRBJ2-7	CASSTLASGKLYEQYF
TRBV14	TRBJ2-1	CASSQLGTSSYNEQFF
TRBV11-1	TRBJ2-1	CASSFLQGAHEQFF
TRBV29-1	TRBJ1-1	CSFRRSGGEAFF
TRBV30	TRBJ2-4	CAWTLQGAGAKNIQYF
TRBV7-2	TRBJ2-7	CASSPWTSGSEQYF